The entry below describes one TCR beta chain. This sample is part of a study of blood T cells in healthy people across ages. Then a second PCR, running roughly 7 to 11 cycles, was carried out with a sample-barcoded 5' primer and a J-beta primer mix. TCRdb called the 5' RACE reads again in MiXCR, with one record for every CDR3 protein. The table includes some 1.8 million distinct CDR3 sequences, around 40% detected once. Source material: blood. This TCR came from a human donor in good health.

CDR3 in amino acids: CASTAGRLPYNEQFF. CDR3 DNA: TGTGCCAGCACTGCGGGACGACTCCCTTACAATGAGCAGTTCTTC. The chain uses TRBV5-6 and TRBJ2-1; possibly TRBD2 for D (6 bases). Germline-derived CDR1 and CDR2 are SGHDT and YYEEEE. The CDR3 spans 15 residues. V was clipped by 6 bases and J by 4 bases, with 17 bases between them.